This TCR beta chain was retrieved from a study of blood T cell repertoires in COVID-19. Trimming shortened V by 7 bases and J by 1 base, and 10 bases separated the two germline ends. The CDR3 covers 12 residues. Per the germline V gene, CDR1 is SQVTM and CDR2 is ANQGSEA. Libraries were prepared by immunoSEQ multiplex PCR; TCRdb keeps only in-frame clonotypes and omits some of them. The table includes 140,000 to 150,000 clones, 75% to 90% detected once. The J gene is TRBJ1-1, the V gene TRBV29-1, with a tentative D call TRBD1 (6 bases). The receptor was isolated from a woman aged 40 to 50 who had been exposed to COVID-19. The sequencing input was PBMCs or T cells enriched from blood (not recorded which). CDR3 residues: CSGIQGNTEAFF. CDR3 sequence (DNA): TGCAGCGGGATACAGGGGAACACTGAAGCTTTCTTT.